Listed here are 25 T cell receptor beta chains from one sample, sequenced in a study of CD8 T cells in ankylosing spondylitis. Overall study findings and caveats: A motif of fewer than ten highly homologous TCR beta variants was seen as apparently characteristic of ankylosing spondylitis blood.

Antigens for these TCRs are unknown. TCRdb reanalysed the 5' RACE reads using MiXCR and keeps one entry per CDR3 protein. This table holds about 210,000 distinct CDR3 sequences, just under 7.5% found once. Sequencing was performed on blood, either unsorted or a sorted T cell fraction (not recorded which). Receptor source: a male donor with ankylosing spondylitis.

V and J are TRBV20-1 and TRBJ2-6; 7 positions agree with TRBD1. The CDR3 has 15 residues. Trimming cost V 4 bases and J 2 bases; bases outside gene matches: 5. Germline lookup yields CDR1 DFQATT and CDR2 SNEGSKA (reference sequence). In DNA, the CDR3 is TGCAGTGCTAACAGGGGCCGCCCTGGGGCCAACGTCCTGACTTTC. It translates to CSANRGRPGANVLTF.

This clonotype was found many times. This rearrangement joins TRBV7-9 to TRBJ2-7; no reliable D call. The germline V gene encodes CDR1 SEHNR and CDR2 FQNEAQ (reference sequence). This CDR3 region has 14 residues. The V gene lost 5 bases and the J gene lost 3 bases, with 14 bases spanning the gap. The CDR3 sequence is CASSPTDGYYEQYF. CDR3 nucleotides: TGTGCCAGCAGCCCCACGGACGGATACTACGAGCAGTACTTC.

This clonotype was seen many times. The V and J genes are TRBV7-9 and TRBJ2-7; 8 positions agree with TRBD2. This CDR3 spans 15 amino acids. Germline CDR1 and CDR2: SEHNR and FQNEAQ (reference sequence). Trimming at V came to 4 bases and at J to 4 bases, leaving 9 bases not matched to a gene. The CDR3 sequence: CASSSGLGLGYEQYF. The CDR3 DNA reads TGTGCCAGCAGCTCGGGACTAGGACTCGGGTACGAGCAGTACTTC.

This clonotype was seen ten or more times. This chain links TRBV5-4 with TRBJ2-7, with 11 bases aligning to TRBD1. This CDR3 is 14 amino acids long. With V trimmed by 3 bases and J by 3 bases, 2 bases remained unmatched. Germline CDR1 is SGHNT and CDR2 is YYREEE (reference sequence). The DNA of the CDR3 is TGTGCCAGCAGCTGGGACAGGGGGAACTACGAGCAGTACTTC. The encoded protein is CASSWDRGNYEQYF.

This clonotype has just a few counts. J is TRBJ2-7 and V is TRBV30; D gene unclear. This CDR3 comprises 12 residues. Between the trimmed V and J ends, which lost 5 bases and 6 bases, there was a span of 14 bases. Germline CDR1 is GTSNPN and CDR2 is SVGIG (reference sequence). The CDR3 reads CAWVGSGGEQYF. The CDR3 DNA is TGTGCCTGGGTGGGTTCCGGTGGCGAGCAGTACTTC. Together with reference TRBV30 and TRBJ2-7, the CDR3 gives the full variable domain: SQTIHQWPATLVQPVGSPLSLECTVEGTSNPNLYWYRQAAGRGLQLLFYSVGIGQISSEVPQNLSASRPQDRQFILSSKKLLLSDSGFYLCAWVGSGGEQYFGPGTRLTVT.

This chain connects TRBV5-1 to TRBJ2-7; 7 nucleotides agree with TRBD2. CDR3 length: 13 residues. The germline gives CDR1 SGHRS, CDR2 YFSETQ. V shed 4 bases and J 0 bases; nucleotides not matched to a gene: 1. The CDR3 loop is CASSGGSSYEQYF. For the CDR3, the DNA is TGCGCCAGCAGCGGCGGGAGCTCCTACGAGCAGTACTTC.

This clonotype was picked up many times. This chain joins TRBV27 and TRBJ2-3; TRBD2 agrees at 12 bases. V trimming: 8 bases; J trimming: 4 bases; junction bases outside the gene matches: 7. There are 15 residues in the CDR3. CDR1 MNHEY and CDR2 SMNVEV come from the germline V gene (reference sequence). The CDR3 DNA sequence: TGTGCCAGCGTTCTAGCGGGAGGGCCTCCAGATACGCAGTATTTT. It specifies CASVLAGGPPDTQYF.

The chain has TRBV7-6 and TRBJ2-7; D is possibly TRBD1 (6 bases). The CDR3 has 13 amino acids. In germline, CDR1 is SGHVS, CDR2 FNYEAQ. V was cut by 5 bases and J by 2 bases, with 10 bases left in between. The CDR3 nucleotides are TGTGCCAGCAGCGTCAACAGGGCCTACGAGCAGTACTTC. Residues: CASSVNRAYEQYF.

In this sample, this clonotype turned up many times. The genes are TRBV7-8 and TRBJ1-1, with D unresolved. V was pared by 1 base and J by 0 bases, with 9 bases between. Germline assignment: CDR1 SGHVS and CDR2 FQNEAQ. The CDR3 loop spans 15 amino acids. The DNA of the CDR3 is TGTGCCAGCAGCTTAGGGCAGATAATGAACACTGAAGCTTTCTTT. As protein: CASSLGQIMNTEAFF.

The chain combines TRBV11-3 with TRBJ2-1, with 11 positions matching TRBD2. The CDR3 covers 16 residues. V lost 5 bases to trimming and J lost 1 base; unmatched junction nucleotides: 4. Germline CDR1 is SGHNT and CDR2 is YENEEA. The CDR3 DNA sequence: TGTGCCAGCAGCAACCGACTAGCGGGGTCCTACAATGAGCAGTTCTTC. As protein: CASSNRLAGSYNEQFF.

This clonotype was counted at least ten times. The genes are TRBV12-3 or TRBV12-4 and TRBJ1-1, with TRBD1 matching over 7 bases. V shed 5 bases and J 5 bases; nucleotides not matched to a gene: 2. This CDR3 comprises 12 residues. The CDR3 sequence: CASSQTGTEAFF. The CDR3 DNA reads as TGTGCCAGCAGTCAGACAGGGACTGAAGCTTTCTTT.

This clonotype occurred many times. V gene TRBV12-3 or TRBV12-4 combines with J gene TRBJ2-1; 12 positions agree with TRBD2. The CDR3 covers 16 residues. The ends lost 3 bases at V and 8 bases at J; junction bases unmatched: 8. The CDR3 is CASSLLAGGTGYEQFF. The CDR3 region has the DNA TGTGCCAGCAGTTTGCTAGCGGGGGGGACTGGGTATGAGCAGTTCTTC.

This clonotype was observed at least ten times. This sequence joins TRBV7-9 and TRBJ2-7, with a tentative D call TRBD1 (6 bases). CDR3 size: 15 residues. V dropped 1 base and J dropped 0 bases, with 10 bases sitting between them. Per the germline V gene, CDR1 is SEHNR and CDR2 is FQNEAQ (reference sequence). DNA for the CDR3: TGTGCCAGCAGCTTAGAGGGGGATAGCTCCTACGAGCAGTACTTC. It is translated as CASSLEGDSSYEQYF.

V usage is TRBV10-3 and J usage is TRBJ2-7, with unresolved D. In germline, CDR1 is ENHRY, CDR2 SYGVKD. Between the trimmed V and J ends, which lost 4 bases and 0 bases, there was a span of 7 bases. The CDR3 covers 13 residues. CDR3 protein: CAISGNSSYEQYF. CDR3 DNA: TGTGCCATCAGTGGGAACAGCTCCTACGAGCAGTACTTC.

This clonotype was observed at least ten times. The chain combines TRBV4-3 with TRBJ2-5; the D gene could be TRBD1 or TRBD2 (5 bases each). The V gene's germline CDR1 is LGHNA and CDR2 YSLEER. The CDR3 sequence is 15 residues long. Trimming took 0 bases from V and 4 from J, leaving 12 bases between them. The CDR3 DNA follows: TGCGCCAGCAGCCAAGATCGGGGCCTGGGAGAGACCCAGTACTTC. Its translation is CASSQDRGLGETQYF.

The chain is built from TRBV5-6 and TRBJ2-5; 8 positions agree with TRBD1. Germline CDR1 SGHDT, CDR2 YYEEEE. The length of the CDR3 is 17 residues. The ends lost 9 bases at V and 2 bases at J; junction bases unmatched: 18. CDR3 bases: TGTGCCATCAGACCCCGTCTCGCACAGGGGGAACAAGAGACCCAGTACTTC. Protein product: CAIRPRLAQGEQETQYF.

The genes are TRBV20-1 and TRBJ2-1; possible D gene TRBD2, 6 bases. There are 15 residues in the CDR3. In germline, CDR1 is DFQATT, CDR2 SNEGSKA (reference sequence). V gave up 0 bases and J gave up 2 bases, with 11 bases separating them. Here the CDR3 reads CSARDPPGAYNEQFF. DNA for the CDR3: TGCAGTGCTAGAGACCCCCCGGGGGCCTACAATGAGCAGTTCTTC.

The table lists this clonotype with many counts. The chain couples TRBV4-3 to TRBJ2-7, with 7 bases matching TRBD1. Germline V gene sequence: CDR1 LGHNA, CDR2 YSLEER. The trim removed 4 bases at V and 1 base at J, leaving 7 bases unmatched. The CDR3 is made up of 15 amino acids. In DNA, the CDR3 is TGCGCCAGCAGCCGAGGGACAGCTTCGTCCTACGAGCAGTACTTC. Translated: CASSRGTASSYEQYF.

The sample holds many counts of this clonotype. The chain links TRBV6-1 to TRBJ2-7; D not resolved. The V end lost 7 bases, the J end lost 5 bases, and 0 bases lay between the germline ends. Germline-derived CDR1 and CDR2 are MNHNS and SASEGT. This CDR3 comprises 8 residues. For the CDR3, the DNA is TGTGCCAGCAACGAGCAGTACTTC. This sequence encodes CASNEQYF.

The CDR3 region is CASSLVSGGYGYTF. CDR3 sequence (DNA): TGTGCCAGCAGCTTAGTATCCGGGGGCTATGGCTACACCTTC. This rearrangement joins TRBV7-9 to TRBJ1-2, with a possible D match to TRBD1 (5 bases). Germline values: CDR1 SEHNR, CDR2 FQNEAQ (reference sequence). The CDR3 extends over 14 amino acids. V dropped 1 base and J dropped 4 bases, with 10 bases sitting between them.

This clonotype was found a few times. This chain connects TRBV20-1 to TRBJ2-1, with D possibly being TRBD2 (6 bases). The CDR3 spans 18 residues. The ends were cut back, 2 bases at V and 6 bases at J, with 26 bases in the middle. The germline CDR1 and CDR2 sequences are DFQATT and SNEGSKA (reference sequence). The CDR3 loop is CSARTLVGGSKESNEQFF. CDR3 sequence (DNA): TGCAGTGCTAGAACTCTGGTGGGAGGAAGCAAAGAGTCCAATGAGCAGTTCTTC.

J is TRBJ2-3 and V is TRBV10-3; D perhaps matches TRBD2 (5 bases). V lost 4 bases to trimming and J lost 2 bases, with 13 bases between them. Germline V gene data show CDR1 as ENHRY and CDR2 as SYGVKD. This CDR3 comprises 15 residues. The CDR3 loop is CAISAGNFLTDTQYF. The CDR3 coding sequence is TGTGCCATCAGTGCGGGGAACTTCCTCACAGATACGCAGTATTTT.

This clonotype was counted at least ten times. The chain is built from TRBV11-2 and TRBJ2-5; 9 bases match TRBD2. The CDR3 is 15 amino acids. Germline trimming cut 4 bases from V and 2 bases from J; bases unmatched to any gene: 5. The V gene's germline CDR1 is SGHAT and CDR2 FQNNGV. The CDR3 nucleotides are TGTGCCAGCAGCTCGCGACTAGCGGAACAAGAGACCCAGTACTTC. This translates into CASSSRLAEQETQYF.

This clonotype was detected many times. The CDR3 loop reads CASSLAKDRGLGEQYF. CDR3 nucleotides: TGTGCCAGCAGCTTAGCTAAAGACAGGGGGCTCGGCGAGCAGTACTTC. The chain has TRBV7-9 and TRBJ2-7; 10 bases line up with TRBD1. Germline V CDR1 and CDR2: SEHNR, FQNEAQ (reference sequence). There are 16 residues in the CDR3. The ends lost 0 bases at V and 6 bases at J; junction bases unmatched: 8.

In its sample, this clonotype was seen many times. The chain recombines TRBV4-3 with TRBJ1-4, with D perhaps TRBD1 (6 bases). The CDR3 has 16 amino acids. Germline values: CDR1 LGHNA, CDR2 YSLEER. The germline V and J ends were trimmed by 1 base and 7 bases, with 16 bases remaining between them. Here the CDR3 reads CASSQGVGGKSEKLFF. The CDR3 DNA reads TGCGCCAGCAGCCAAGGGGTGGGGGGCAAGAGTGAAAAACTGTTTTTT.